Listed below are T cell receptor beta chains from one sample, sequenced in a study of cytomegalovirus exposure and HLA in healthy donors. TCRdb's copy holds only in-frame clones and misses some; the assay was immunoSEQ multiplex PCR. The table includes approximately 190,000 clones, approximately 80% detected once. Sequencing was done on a sample of PBMCs. The origin of the receptors is a boy aged 2 to 9 in good health and CMV-seronegative. Both conserved end residues are trimmed from each CDR3. Each record gives: J gene, CDR3 length, V gene, CDR3 protein.

J: TRBJ1-2
length: 12
V: TRBV9
CDR3: ASSAGRTGYGYT

J: TRBJ1-2
length: 13
V: TRBV18
CDR3: ASSPPRTGVGGYT

J: TRBJ1-5
length: 15
V: TRBV19
CDR3: ASSIRRGPGSNQPQH

J: TRBJ1-5
length: 14
V: TRBV6-6
CDR3: ASSPSGTGGNQPQH

J: TRBJ2-1
length: 13
V: TRBV7-3
CDR3: ASSPPGAFYNEQF

J: TRBJ1-2
length: 12
V: TRBV27
CDR3: ASKRTGGNYGYT

J: TRBJ1-5
length: 10
V: TRBV19
CDR3: ASTAGNQPQH

J: TRBJ2-3
length: 14
V: TRBV7-3
CDR3: ASSPGASGVLNTQY

J: TRBJ1-1
length: 12
V: TRBV7-9
CDR3: ASSLTGGATEAF

J: TRBJ1-1
length: 13
V: TRBV7-8
CDR3: ASSPQRQGSTEAF

J: TRBJ2-5
length: 13
V: TRBV27
CDR3: ASHQQGEGQETQY

J: TRBJ1-1
length: 11
V: TRBV6-5
CDR3: ASSYSSDTEAF

J: TRBJ2-1
length: 14
V: TRBV7-9
CDR3: ASSNDRDTAYNEQF

J: TRBJ1-1
length: 13
V: TRBV10-3
CDR3: AISAPQTDRAEAF

J: TRBJ2-2
length: 12
V: TRBV7-2
CDR3: ASRGTGYTGELF

J: TRBJ2-3
length: 11
V: TRBV9
CDR3: ASSPSSTDTQY

J: TRBJ1-3
length: 13
V: TRBV2
CDR3: ASSDYRDSGNTIY

J: TRBJ2-2
length: 14
V: TRBV7-2
CDR3: ASSFTSGGAVGELF

J: TRBJ2-3
length: 13
V: TRBV9
CDR3: ASSASGGAVDTQY

J: TRBJ1-2
length: 13
V: TRBV2
CDR3: ASSPTDGLNYGYT

J: TRBJ1-6
length: 13
V: TRBV5-1
CDR3: ASSGEGRRDSPLH

J: TRBJ2-7
length: 12
V: TRBV4-1
CDR3: ASSHVGGYYEQY

J: TRBJ2-3
length: 14
V: TRBV15
CDR3: ATSRLRDRGKDTQY

J: TRBJ1-2
length: 15
V: TRBV9
CDR3: ASSPEVGRGPVGGYT

J: TRBJ2-3
length: 12
V: TRBV5-1
CDR3: ASRGWTGSDTQY

J: TRBJ1-4
length: 13
V: TRBV27
CDR3: ASSLRRGLGEKLF

J: TRBJ2-1
length: 12
V: TRBV7-3
CDR3: ASAERGGYNEQF

J: TRBJ1-1
length: 19
V: TRBV4-1
CDR3: ASSQYGWHNSRSSQWTEAF

J: TRBJ2-6
length: 16
V: TRBV5-3
CDR3: ARSLGAGVPSGANVLT

J: TRBJ2-7
length: 13
V: TRBV6-5
CDR3: ASRPGGASRYEQY

J: TRBJ2-5
length: 11
V: TRBV7-9
CDR3: ASSLYRAETQY

J: TRBJ2-7
length: 14
V: TRBV4-1
CDR3: ASRYTGTGGHYEQY

J: TRBJ1-2
length: 12
V: TRBV6-5
CDR3: ASSYSDGLAGST

J: TRBJ2-2
length: 14
V: TRBV7-8
CDR3: ASSKTGGWNTGELF

J: TRBJ1-1
length: 12
V: TRBV27
CDR3: ASSNPSPVAEAF

J: TRBJ2-3
length: 13
V: TRBV7-9
CDR3: ASSLGLGDTDTQY

J: TRBJ2-5
length: 10
V: TRBV5-4
CDR3: ASRSSGETQY

J: TRBJ2-3
length: 15
V: TRBV7-2
CDR3: ASSFHPGGPGTDTQY

J: TRBJ1-5
length: 13
V: TRBV18
CDR3: ASSPTAGGDQPQH

J: TRBJ1-5
length: 16
V: TRBV2
CDR3: ASSDFESSSVLYQPQH

J: TRBJ2-3
length: 11
V: TRBV2
CDR3: ASTGGLTDTQY

J: TRBJ2-3
length: 11
V: TRBV7-9
CDR3: ATAKRGGDTQY

J: TRBJ1-1
length: 15
V: TRBV4-1
CDR3: ASSLTGNLPMNTEAF

J: TRBJ1-6
length: 10
V: TRBV5-4
CDR3: ASSRSREPLH

J: TRBJ2-7
length: 13
V: TRBV4-1
CDR3: ASSQEHRGPYEQY

J: TRBJ2-5
length: 11
V: TRBV5-5
CDR3: ASSPQGGETQY

J: TRBJ2-7
length: 16
V: TRBV11-2
CDR3: ASSSLRLAGGPVEEQY

J: TRBJ1-1
length: 10
V: TRBV7-6
CDR3: ASSPTGREAF

J: TRBJ1-1
length: 11
V: TRBV30
CDR3: AWSRTVNTEAF

J: TRBJ2-2
length: 13
V: TRBV6-1
CDR3: ASSERDRAAGELF

J: TRBJ2-7
length: 16
V: TRBV5-1
CDR3: ASSFNGDRVTSSYEQY

J: TRBJ1-4
length: 14
V: TRBV4-3
CDR3: ASSQDRSGGREKLF

J: TRBJ2-7
length: 10
V: TRBV6-1
CDR3: ASRRDSYEQY

J: TRBJ2-3
length: 14
V: TRBV9
CDR3: ASSVESGAITDTQY